The 17 T cell receptor beta chains below come from one sample, sequenced in a study of blood T cell repertoires in COVID-19. Data came from immunoSEQ multiplex PCR; TCRdb stores just in-frame clones and leaves some out. Among 150,000 to 200,000 clones listed, around 79% were seen once. What was sequenced was peripheral blood. These receptor sequences come from an older woman with acute or convalescent COVID-19.

This chain joins TRBV5-5 and TRBJ1-2, with D possibly matching TRBD1 (5 bases). The CDR3 sequence is 11 residues long. CDR1 SGHKS and CDR2 YYEKEE come from the germline V gene (reference sequence). The germline V and J ends were trimmed by 2 bases and 9 bases, with 8 bases remaining between them. The CDR3 nucleotides are TGTGCCAGCAGCTTAGGGGTGAGCTACACCTTC. It yields the protein CASSLGVSYTF.

This rearrangement joins TRBV7-2 to TRBJ2-7; D is perhaps TRBD1 (6 bases). The CDR3 runs to 13 residues. The V gene lost 2 bases and the J gene lost 3 bases, with 8 bases spanning the gap. Germline CDR1 and CDR2: SGHTA and FQGNSA. Written as DNA, the CDR3 is TGTGCCAGCAGCTTAAACAGGGTCTACGAGCAGTACTTC. This gives the protein CASSLNRVYEQYF.

The chain links TRBV30 to TRBJ1-6; D remains ambiguous. The V gene lost 5 bases and the J gene lost 6 bases, with 23 bases spanning the gap. This CDR3 has 17 residues. Germline V gene data show CDR1 as GTSNPN and CDR2 as SVGIG (reference sequence). CDR3: CAWGGPGSAVVNSPLHF. The CDR3 DNA follows: TGTGCCTGGGGTGGCCCCGGAAGCGCGGTCGTTAATTCACCCCTCCACTTT.

This clone showed up just a few times. This CDR3 reads CASSQSGRARTGELFF. In DNA, the CDR3 is TGTGCCAGCAGCCAAAGCGGGAGGGCTCGGACCGGGGAGCTGTTTTTT. The chain has TRBV3-1 (or the pseudogene TRBV3-2) and TRBJ2-2; 10 bases match TRBD2. CDR3 length: 16 residues. V shed 2 bases and J 5 bases; nucleotides not matched to a gene: 5. Per the germline V gene, CDR1 is LGHDT and CDR2 is YNNKEL (reference sequence).

This chain connects TRBV29-1 to TRBJ2-3; D unresolved. The V and J ends lost 2 bases and 4 bases respectively, with 10 bases between them. CDR3 size: 13 residues. Germline CDR1 and CDR2: SQVTM and ANQGSEA. DNA for the CDR3: TGCAGCGTTGAACGGGTAGAGCCAGATACGCAGTATTTT. It yields the protein CSVERVEPDTQYF.

This clone was counted a few times. The chain combines TRBV12-3 or TRBV12-4 with TRBJ1-3; no definite D call. The V gene lost 7 bases and the J gene lost 9 bases, with 13 bases spanning the gap. The CDR3 consists of 12 residues. The CDR3 here is CASTAQLATIYF. CDR3 bases: TGTGCCAGCACCGCACAGCTGGCCACCATATATTTT.

This clone was seen a single time. This chain uses TRBV20-1 with TRBJ2-7; D not certain. Germline V gene data show CDR1 as DFQATT and CDR2 as SNEGSKA (reference sequence). The CDR3 is made up of 13 amino acids. Between the trimmed V and J ends, which lost 3 bases and 6 bases, there was a span of 15 bases. The CDR3 DNA reads TGCAGTGCTAGTCCCCGACAAAATCCCGAGCAGTACTTC. It specifies CSASPRQNPEQYF.

CDR3 amino acids: CASSVALASLYEQYF. The CDR3, as DNA: TGTGCCAGCAGCGTAGCTCTAGCCAGTCTCTACGAGCAGTACTTC. This sequence joins TRBV9 and TRBJ2-7, with D maybe TRBD2 (5 bases). Germline assignment: CDR1 SGDLS and CDR2 YYNGEE. The CDR3 extends over 15 amino acids. Trimming removed 0 bases from V and 3 bases from J, with 13 bases in between.

In nucleotides, the CDR3 is TGTGCCAGTAGTATTTCCACGAAAGGTCACTCGACAGGGCGCGGCTACAATGAGCAGTTCTTC. Translated: CASSISTKGHSTGRGYNEQFF. The chain links TRBV19 to TRBJ2-1; 7 nucleotides line up with TRBD1. V gave up 3 bases and J gave up 3 bases; unmatched junction bases: 23. Germline assignment: CDR1 LNHDA and CDR2 SQIVND (reference sequence). The CDR3 spans 21 residues.

This chain joins TRBV5-1 and TRBJ2-2, with 9 positions matching TRBD1. The CDR3 is 16 amino acids. The germline V gene has CDR1 SGHRS and CDR2 YFSETQ. J gave up 3 bases and V 4 bases, and 7 bases lay outside the gene matches. CDR3 in amino acids: CASSRLGDRDTGELFF. The CDR3 bases are TGCGCCAGCAGCCGGCTGGGGGACAGGGACACCGGGGAGCTGTTTTTT.

This clone was seen just once. The J gene is TRBJ1-6, the V gene TRBV9; D not resolved. The CDR3 has 16 amino acids. The V gene's germline CDR1 is SGDLS and CDR2 YYNGEE. V shed 0 bases and J shed 0 bases, with 7 bases lying between them. The CDR3 loop is CASSVDLSSYNSPLHF. The DNA for the CDR3 is TGTGCCAGCAGCGTAGATTTGAGCTCCTATAATTCACCCCTCCACTTT.

V gene TRBV7-3 combines with J gene TRBJ2-1, with a tentative D call TRBD2 (6 bases). Per the germline V gene, CDR1 is SGHTA and CDR2 is FQGTGA. Trimming stripped 3 bases from V and 8 bases from J, with 14 bases between. This CDR3 has 14 residues. CDR3 DNA sequence: TGTGCCAGCAGCTTTGGGCGGAGCGGGTATGAGCAGTTCTTC. Its protein is CASSFGRSGYEQFF.

The chain employs TRBV10-2 and TRBJ1-1; D not resolved. This CDR3 contains 11 residues. V lost 8 bases to trimming and J lost 12 bases, with 16 bases between them. Germline values: CDR1 WSHSY, CDR2 SAAADI. Here the CDR3 DNA reads TGCGCCAGCCAACAGACCTCGGTGACTTTCTTT. Residues: CASQQTSVTFF.

The CDR3 loop reads CAIGDTGGQGTQYF. The CDR3 nucleotides read TGTGCCATCGGAGACACGGGAGGTCAGGGTACGCAGTATTTT. The chain is built from TRBV10-3 and TRBJ2-3, with 7 bases identical to TRBD2. Germline V gene data show CDR1 as ENHRY and CDR2 as SYGVKD. V shed 8 bases and J 8 bases; nucleotides not matched to a gene: 13. The CDR3 contains 14 residues.

The chain employs TRBV30 and TRBJ2-3; possibly TRBD2 for D (5 bases). V lost 2 bases to trimming and J lost 2 bases, with 11 bases between them. Germline assignment: CDR1 GTSNPN and CDR2 SVGIG (reference sequence). This CDR3 has 14 amino acids. CDR3 nucleotides: TGTGCCTGGAGTTCCGGGGTCTCCACAGATACGCAGTATTTT. This codes for CAWSSGVSTDTQYF.

A few counts support this clone. The V and J genes are TRBV10-3 and TRBJ1-1; unclear D gene. This CDR3 has 12 amino acids. Trimming stripped 3 bases from V and 13 bases from J, with 15 bases between. Germline assignment: CDR1 ENHRY and CDR2 SYGVKD. For the CDR3, the DNA is TGTGCCATCAGTGAAACCGCCAACCCAGGTTTCTTT. It translates to CAISETANPGFF.

This clone turned up a few times. The J gene is TRBJ2-2, the V gene TRBV19; D may be TRBD2 (6 bases). CDR1 and CDR2 (germline): LNHDA, SQIVND (reference sequence). This CDR3 is 18 amino acids long. Trimming took off 3 bases at V and 1 base at J, with 18 bases between the two ends. The CDR3 DNA reads TGTGCCAGTAGTATGGCGGGACGCGGGCACGGGAACACCGGGGAGCTGTTTTTT. Protein sequence: CASSMAGRGHGNTGELFF. Using reference TRBV19 and TRBJ2-2 for the parts outside the CDR3, the full variable domain is DGGITQSPKYLFRKEGQNVTLSCEQNLNHDAMYWYRQDPGQGLRLIYYSQIVNDFQKGDIAEGYSVSREKKESFPLTVTSAQKNPTAFYLCASSMAGRGHGNTGELFFGEGSRLTVL.